The 13 T cell receptor beta chains reported below all come from one sample, sequenced in a study of shared clonotypes between healthy human individuals. Measured with immunoSEQ multiplex PCR; TCRdb has only the in-frame clones, and not every one. The sample yields roughly 2.5 million clones, roughly nine tenths seen once. Specimen: naive CD4+ T cells sorted from blood. Subset specified: CD45RA+ positively selected. Receptors originate from a man aged 18 to 30 in good health.

The chain recombines TRBV7-2 with TRBJ1-1; D perhaps matches TRBD1 (5 bases). Germline CDR1 and CDR2: SGHTA and FQGNSA. The V end was cut by 5 bases, the J end by 5 bases, with 18 bases between. There are 15 residues in the CDR3. DNA of the CDR3: TGTGCCAGCAGCCCTCGCTCAGGGAGAGGTACTGAAGCTTTCTTT. Amino acids: CASSPRSGRGTEAFF.

The rearrangement joins TRBV5-6 to TRBJ1-5, with D possibly matching TRBD1 (5 bases). The CDR3 is 14 residues long. Trimming pared 3 bases from V and 3 bases from J, leaving 10 bases between. In germline, CDR1 is SGHDT, CDR2 YYEEEE. This CDR3 is CASSSTGLNQPQHF. The CDR3 coding sequence is TGTGCCAGCAGCTCAACAGGACTCAATCAGCCCCAGCATTTT.

This rearrangement joins TRBV6-1 to TRBJ1-2; 9 nucleotides line up with TRBD1. Germline V lookup: CDR1 MNHNS, CDR2 SASEGT. Trimming took 3 bases from V and 4 from J; bases not matched to a gene: 6. The CDR3 is 15 amino acids. The CDR3, as DNA: TGTGCCAGCAGTGATGACAGGGGGTCTGCCTATGGCTACACCTTC. Its translation: CASSDDRGSAYGYTF.

V is TRBV5-8 and J is TRBJ1-1; 8 bases fit TRBD1. Unmatched junction bases numbered 14, after V lost 4 bases and J lost 3 bases. The V gene's germline CDR1 is SGHTS and CDR2 YDEGEE. The CDR3 sequence is 17 residues long. CDR3 coding DNA: TGTGCCAGCAGCATCCGAAGCCTGGGACAGGTCTACACTGAAGCTTTCTTT. This codes for CASSIRSLGQVYTEAFF.

V and J are TRBV6-1 and TRBJ2-7; no clear D. V lost 7 bases and J 4 bases, leaving 11 bases between the germline ends. This CDR3 has 12 residues. CDR1 and CDR2 (germline): MNHNS, SASEGT. The CDR3 is CASTLGMYEQYF. CDR3 in DNA: TGTGCCAGCACATTGGGGATGTACGAGCAGTACTTC.

The gene calls are TRBV30 and TRBJ2-5, with D possibly TRBD2 on 5 matching bases. Germline CDR1 and CDR2: GTSNPN and SVGIG (reference sequence). Trimming pared 5 bases from V and 1 base from J, leaving 11 bases between. This CDR3 spans 13 amino acids. The CDR3, as DNA: TGTGCCTGGGTAGGAGGACCCCAAGAGACCCAGTACTTC. This sequence encodes CAWVGGPQETQYF.

The CDR3 coding sequence is TGCAGCGTTGTAACAGCTAACTATGGCTACACCTTC. This sequence encodes CSVVTANYGYTF. The chain combines TRBV29-1 with TRBJ1-2; the D is unclear. With 4 bases removed from V and 0 bases from J, the gap between germline ends came to 6 bases. This CDR3 has 12 amino acids. Germline V gene data show CDR1 as SQVTM and CDR2 as ANQGSEA.

Worth noting for this clone: The sample holds other DNA sequences that translate to the same CDR3. The rearrangement uses TRBV7-3 and TRBJ2-3; the D gene could be TRBD1 or TRBD2 (7 bases each). V was clipped by 6 bases and J by 4 bases, with 17 bases between them. The CDR3 is made up of 15 amino acids. Germline lookup yields CDR1 SGHTA and CDR2 FQGTGA. CDR3: CASSLRGGSADTQYF. The CDR3 DNA follows: TGTGCCAGCAGTCTCAGGGGGGGCAGCGCAGATACGCAGTATTTT.

The CDR3 DNA reads TGCGCCAGCAGCCTGGTCGGTAGCGGGGGAAGAGGGGTGCAGTATTTT. Translated: CASSLVGSGGRGVQYF. The gene calls are TRBV4-1 and TRBJ2-3; 9 nucleotides line up with TRBD2. The germline CDR1 and CDR2 sequences are MGHRA and YSYEKL. With 4 bases clipped from V and 11 bases from J, the junction kept 16 bases outside the gene matches. CDR3 length: 16 amino acids.

The chain is built from TRBV4-2 and TRBJ1-4; D is uncertain. Trimming stripped 3 bases from V and 5 bases from J, with 10 bases between. The germline V gene has CDR1 LGHNA and CDR2 YNFKEQ. This CDR3 is 14 amino acids long. CDR3: CASSQKTGNEKLFF. CDR3 nucleotides: TGTGCCAGCAGCCAGAAGACGGGGAATGAAAAACTGTTTTTT.

For this clone: The same CDR3 can be traced to other DNA sequences in this sample. The chain carries TRBV5-4 and TRBJ2-5; D is possibly TRBD1 (6 bases). This CDR3 is built from 13 residues. V dropped 0 bases and J dropped 5 bases, with 8 bases sitting between them. CDR1 and CDR2 (germline): SGHNT, YYREEE (reference sequence). The CDR3 is CASSLVDRETQYF. CDR3 bases: TGTGCCAGCAGCTTGGTCGACAGGGAGACCCAGTACTTC.

This chain links TRBV7-9 with TRBJ1-4; perhaps TRBD1 as D (6 bases). V lost 5 bases and J 15 bases, leaving 22 bases between the germline ends. The CDR3 runs 14 residues. Germline V gene lookup returns CDR1 SEHNR and CDR2 FQNEAQ (reference sequence). The CDR3 DNA reads as TGTGCCAGCAGCCCGAACCCCCCACAGGGTTCGATGTTTTTT. This sequence encodes CASSPNPPQGSMFF.

V is TRBV7-8 and J is TRBJ1-6; D call uncertain. CDR1 SGHVS and CDR2 FQNEAQ come from the germline V gene. V lost 10 bases and J lost 6, with 10 bases in between. This CDR3 is 12 amino acids long. The CDR3 loop is CAISSGNSPLHF. The CDR3 DNA sequence: TGTGCCATTTCAAGTGGTAATTCACCCCTCCACTTT.